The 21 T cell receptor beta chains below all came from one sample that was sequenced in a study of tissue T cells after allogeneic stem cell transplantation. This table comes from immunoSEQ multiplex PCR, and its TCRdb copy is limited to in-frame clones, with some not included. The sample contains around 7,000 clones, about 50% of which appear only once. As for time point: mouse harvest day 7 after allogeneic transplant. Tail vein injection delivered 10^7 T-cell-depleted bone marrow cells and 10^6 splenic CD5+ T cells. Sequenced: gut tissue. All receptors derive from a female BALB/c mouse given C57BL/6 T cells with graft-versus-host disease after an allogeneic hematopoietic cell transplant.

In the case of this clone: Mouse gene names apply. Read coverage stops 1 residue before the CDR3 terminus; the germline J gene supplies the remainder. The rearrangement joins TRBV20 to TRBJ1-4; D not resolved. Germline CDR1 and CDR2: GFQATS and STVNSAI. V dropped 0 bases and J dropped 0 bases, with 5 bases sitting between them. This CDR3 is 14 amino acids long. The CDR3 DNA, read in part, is TGTGGTGCTAGGGATCAAATTTCCAACGAAAGATTATTT. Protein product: CGARDQISNERLF. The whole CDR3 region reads CGARDQISNERLFF.

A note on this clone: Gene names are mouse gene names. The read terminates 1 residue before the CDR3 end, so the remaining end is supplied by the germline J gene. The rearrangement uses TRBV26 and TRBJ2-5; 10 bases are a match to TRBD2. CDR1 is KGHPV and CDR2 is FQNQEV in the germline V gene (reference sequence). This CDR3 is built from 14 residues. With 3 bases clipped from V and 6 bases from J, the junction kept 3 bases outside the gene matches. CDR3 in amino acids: CASSLLGGRDTQYF. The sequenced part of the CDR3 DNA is TGTGCCAGCAGTCTTCTGGGGGGGCGCGACACCCAGTAC.

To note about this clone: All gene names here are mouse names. The CDR3 region is CSSSQGYSDYTF. The CDR3 DNA, read in part, is TGCTCCAGCAGTCAAGGGTACTCCGACTACACC. The V call is TRBV23, the J call TRBJ1-2. With the read ending 1 residue before the CDR3 end, the germline J gene is used to fill in that end. CDR3 length: 12 residues. Germline-derived CDR1 and CDR2 are KGHTA and FQNQQP.

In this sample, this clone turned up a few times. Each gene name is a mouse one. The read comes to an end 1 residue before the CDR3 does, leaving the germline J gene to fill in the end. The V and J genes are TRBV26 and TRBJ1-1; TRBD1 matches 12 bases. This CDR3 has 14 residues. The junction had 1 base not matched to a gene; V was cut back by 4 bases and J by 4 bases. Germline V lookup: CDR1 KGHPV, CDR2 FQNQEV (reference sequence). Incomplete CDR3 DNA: TGTGCCAGCAGTCGGGGACAGGGGGCCACAGAAGTCTTC. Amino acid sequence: CASSRGQGATEVF. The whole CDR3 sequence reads CASSRGQGATEVFF.

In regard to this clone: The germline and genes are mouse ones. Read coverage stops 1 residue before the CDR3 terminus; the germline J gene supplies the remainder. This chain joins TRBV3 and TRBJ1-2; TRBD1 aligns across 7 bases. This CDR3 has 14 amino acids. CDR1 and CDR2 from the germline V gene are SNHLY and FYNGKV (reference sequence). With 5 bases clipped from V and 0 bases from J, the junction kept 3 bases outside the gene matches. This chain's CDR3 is CASSRGGSNSDYTF. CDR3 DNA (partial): TGTGCCAGCAGCCGAGGGGGCTCAAACTCCGACTACACC.

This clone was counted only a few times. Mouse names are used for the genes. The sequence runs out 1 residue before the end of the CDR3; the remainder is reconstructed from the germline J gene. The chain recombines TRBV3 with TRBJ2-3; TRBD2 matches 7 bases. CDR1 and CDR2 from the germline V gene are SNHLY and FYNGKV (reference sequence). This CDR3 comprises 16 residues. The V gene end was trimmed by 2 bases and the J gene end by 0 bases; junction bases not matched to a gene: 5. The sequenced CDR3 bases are TGTGCCAGCAGCTTAAGGGCTGGGGGTAGTGCAGAAACGCTGTAT. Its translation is CASSLRAGGSAETLY. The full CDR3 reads CASSLRAGGSAETLYF. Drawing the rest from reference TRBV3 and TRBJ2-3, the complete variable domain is GPKVLQIPSHQIIDMGQMVTLNCDPVSNHLYFYWYKQILGQQMEFLVNFYNGKVMEKSKLFKDQFSVERPDGSYFTLKIQPTALEDSAVYFCASSLRAGGSAETLYFGSGTRLTVL.

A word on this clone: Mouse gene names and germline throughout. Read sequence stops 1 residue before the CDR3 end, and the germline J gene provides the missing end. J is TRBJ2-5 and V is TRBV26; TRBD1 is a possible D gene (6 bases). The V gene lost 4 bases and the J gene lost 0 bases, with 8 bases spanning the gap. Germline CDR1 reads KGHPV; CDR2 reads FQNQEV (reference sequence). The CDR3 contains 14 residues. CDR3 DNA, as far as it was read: TGTGCCAGCAGTCCCGACAGGAACCAAGACACCCAGTAC. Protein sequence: CASSPDRNQDTQY. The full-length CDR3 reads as CASSPDRNQDTQYF.

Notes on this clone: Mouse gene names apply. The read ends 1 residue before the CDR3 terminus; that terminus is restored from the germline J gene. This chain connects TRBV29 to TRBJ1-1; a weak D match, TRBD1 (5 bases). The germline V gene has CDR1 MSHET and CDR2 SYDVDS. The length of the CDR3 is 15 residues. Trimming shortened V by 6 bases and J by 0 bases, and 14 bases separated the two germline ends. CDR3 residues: CASRPQDKSNTEVFF. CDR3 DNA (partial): TGTGCTAGCAGGCCCCAGGACAAATCAAACACAGAAGTCTTC.

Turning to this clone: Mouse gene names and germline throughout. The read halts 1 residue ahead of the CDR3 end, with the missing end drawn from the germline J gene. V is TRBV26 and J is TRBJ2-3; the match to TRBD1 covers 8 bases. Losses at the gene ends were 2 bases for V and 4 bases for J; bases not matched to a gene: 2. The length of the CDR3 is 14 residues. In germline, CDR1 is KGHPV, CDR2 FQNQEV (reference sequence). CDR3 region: CASSLRQGSETLYF. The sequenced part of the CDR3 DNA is TGTGCCAGCAGTCTGCGACAGGGGTCAGAAACGCTGTAT.

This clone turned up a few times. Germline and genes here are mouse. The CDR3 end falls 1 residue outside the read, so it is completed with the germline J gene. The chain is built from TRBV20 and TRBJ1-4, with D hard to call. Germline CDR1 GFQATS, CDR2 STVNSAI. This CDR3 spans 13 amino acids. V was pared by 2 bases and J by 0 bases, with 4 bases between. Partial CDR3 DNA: TGTGGTGCTAGGACAGTTTCCAACGAAAGATTATTT. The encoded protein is CGARTVSNERLF. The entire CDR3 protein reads CGARTVSNERLFF.

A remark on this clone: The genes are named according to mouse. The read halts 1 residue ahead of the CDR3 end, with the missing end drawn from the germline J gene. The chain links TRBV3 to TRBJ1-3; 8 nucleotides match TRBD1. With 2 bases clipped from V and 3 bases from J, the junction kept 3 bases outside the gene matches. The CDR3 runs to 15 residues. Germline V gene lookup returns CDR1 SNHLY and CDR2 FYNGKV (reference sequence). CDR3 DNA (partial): TGTGCCAGCAGCTTACAGGGGGCTTATGGAAATACGCTCTAT. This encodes CASSLQGAYGNTLY. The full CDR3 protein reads CASSLQGAYGNTLYF.

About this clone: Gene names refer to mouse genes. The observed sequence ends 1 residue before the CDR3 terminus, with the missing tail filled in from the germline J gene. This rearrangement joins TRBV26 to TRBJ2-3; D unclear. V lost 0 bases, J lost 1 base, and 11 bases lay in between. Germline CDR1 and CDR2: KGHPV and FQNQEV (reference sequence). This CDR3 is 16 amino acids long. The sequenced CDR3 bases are TGTGCCAGCAGTCTGTCAGGGTACGAGGGTGCAGAAACGCTGTAT. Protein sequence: CASSLSGYEGAETLY. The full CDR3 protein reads CASSLSGYEGAETLYF.

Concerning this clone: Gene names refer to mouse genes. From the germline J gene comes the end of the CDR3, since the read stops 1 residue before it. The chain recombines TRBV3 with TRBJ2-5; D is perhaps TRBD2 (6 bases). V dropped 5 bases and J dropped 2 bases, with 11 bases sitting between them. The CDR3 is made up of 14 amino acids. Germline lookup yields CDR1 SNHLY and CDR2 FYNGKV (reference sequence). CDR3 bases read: TGTGCCAGCAGCCCTCGGGACTTCCAAGACACCCAGTAC. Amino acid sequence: CASSPRDFQDTQY. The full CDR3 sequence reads CASSPRDFQDTQYF.

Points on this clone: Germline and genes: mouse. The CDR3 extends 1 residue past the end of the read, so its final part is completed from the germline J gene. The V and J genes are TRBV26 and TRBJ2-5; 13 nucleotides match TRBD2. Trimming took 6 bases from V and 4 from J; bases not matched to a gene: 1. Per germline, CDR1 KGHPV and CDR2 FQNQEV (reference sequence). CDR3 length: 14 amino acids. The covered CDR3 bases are TGTGCCAGCAGGGACTGGGGGGGCAAAGACACCCAGTAC. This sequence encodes CASRDWGGKDTQY. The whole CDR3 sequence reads CASRDWGGKDTQYF.

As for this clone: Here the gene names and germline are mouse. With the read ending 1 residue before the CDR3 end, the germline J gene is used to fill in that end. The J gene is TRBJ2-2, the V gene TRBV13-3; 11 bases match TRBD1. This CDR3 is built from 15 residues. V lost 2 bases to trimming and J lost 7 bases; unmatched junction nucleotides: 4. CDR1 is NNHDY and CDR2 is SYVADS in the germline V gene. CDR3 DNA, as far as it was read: TGTGCCAGCAGTGAATGGACAGGGGGCGACGGGCAGCTCTAC. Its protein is CASSEWTGGDGQLY. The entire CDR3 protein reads CASSEWTGGDGQLYF.

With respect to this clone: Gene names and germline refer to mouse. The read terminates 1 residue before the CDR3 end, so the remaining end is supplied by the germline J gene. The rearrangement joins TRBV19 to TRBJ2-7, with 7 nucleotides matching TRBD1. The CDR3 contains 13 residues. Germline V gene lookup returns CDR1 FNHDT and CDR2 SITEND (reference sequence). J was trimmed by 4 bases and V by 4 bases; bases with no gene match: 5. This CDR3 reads CASSSPGQYEQYF. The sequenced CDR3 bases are TGTGCCAGCAGTTCTCCGGGACAGTATGAACAGTAC.

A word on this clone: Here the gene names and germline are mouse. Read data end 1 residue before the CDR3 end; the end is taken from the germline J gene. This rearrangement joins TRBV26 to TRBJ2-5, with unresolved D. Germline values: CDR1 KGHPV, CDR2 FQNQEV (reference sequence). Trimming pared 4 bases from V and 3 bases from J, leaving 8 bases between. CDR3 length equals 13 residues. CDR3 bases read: TGTGCCAGCAGTCCGACAAAACAAGACACCCAGTAC. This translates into CASSPTKQDTQY. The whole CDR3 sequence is CASSPTKQDTQYF.

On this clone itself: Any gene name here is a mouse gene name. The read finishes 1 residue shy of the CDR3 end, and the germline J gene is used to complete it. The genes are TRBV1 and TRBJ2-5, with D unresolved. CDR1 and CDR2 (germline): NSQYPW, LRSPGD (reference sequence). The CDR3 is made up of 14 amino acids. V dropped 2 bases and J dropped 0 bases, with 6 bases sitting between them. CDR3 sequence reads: CTCSARINQDTQYF. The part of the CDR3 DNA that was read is TGCACCTGCAGTGCAAGAATTAACCAAGACACCCAGTAC.

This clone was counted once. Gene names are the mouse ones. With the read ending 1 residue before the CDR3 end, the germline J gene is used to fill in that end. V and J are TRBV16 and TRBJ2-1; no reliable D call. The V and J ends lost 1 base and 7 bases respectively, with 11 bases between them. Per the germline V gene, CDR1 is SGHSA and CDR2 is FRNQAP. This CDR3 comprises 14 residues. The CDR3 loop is CASSLARGLAEQFF. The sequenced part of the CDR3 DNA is TGTGCAAGCAGCTTAGCACGGGGTCTGGCTGAGCAGTTC. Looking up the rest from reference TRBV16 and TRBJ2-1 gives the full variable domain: NAGVIQTPRHKVTGKGQEATLWCEPISGHSAVFWYRQTIVQGLEFLTYFRNQAPIDDSGMPKERFSAQMPNQSHSTLKIQSTQPQDSAVYLCASSLARGLAEQFFGPGTRLTVL.

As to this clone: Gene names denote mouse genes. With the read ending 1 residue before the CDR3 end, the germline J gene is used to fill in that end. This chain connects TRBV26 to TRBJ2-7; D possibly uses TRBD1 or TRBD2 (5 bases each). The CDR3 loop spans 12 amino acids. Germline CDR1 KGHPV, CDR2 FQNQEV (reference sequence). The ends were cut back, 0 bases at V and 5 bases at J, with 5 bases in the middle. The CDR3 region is CASSLSGDEQYF. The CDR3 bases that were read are TGTGCCAGCAGTCTGTCGGGGGATGAACAGTAC.

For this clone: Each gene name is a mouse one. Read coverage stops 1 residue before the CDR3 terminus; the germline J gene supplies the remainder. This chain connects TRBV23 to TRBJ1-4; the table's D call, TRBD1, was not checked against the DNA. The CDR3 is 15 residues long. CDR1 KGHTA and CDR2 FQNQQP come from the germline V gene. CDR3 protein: CSSSQSGTGVERLFF. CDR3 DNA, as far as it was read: TGCTCCAGCAGTCAATCCGGGACAGGGGTCGAAAGATTATTT. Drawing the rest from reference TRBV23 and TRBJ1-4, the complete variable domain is DAAVTQKPRYLIKMKGQEAEMKCIPEKGHTAVFWYQQKQSKELKFLIYFQNQQPLDQIDMVKERFSAVCPSSSLCSLGIRTCEAEDSALYLCSSSQSGTGVERLFFGHGTKLSVL.